This T cell receptor beta chain stems from a study of T cell responses to AZD1222 COVID-19 vaccine. General study findings and limits: Nearly half of spike-specific TCRs reportedly target unmutated variant regions. A mostly white British donor set with more females was recruited, and clonal diversity was possibly underestimated.

Method: immunoSEQ multiplex PCR; TCRdb's copy keeps in-frame clones and lacks some. The sample comprises approximately 100,000 clones, over 75% of which are singletons, and 1% to 1.5% rests with the top ten. V was clipped by 4 bases and J by 6 bases, with 15 bases between them. Germline V gene lookup returns CDR1 SGHDN and CDR2 FVKESK. This CDR3 contains 15 residues. Remarks on this clone: The antigen is undetermined.

The chain recombines TRBV14 with TRBJ2-2; D possibly corresponds to TRBD1 (5 bases). The clonotype originates from an adult in good health. The specimen comprised peripheral blood, sampled on day 0 of AZD1222 vaccination. The CDR3, as DNA: TGTGCCAGCAGCCGGACCGGGTGGGGCGCCGGGGAGCTGTTTTTT. It translates to CASSRTGWGAGELFF.